The T cell receptor (beta chain) under discussion was sequenced for a study of blood T cells in healthy people across ages. This clonotype came up once. Germline lookup yields CDR1 SGHKS and CDR2 YYEKEE (reference sequence). CDR3 length equals 16 residues. A sample-barcoded 5' primer and a J-beta primer mix were used in a second PCR of roughly 7 to 11 cycles. TCRdb re-called the 5' RACE reads through MiXCR, storing one row per CDR3 protein. In the table there are 1.5 million to 2 million distinct CDR3 sequences, 40% to 55% of which are singletons. The source is a woman between 35 and 50 years old in good health. This chain joins TRBV5-5 and TRBJ2-7; 12 positions agree with TRBD2. The DNA end is a closer match to TRBJ2-1, so the J assignment may be wrong. The specimen sequenced was blood. CDR3: CASSHGLAGRPGEQFF. Here the CDR3 DNA reads TGTGCCAGCAGCCACGGACTAGCGGGGAGGCCTGGTGAGCAGTTCTTC.